One TCR beta chain is described in this entry. Its antigen is not yet known. Nothing much larger sits one base from this clone, and base qualities are not available. The CDR3 measures 14 amino acids from cysteine to phenylalanine. The kept DNA is CDR3 alone, 42 bases in frame from the first base. The V end gives up 2 bases and the J end 4 bases, leaving 2 bases in the junction not matched to a gene. For CDR1 and CDR2, the germline V gene lists LGHNA and YNFKEQ. The data originate from a study of Graves' ophthalmopathy and Graves' hyperthyroidism (dated 2018 in TCRdb). Notes on the research overall: Peripheral blood was collected at initial diagnosis, before any treatment. To tell Graves' ophthalmopathy apart from Graves' hyperthyroidism, and to predict which patients would progress to ophthalmopathy, the study relied on TCR beta repertoire signatures. In total, 120 to 150 blood samples were TCR-sequenced: around 42 ophthalmopathy, 75 hyperthyroidism and 17 hyperthyroidism-to-ophthalmopathy patients. A discovery set of 100 patients (around 40 ophthalmopathy, 60 or so stable hyperthyroidism) was enrolled to explore V-J signatures distinguishing ophthalmopathy from hyperthyroidism. For independent validation, a separate cohort was made up of 18 hyperthyroidism patients plus 17 patients who later progressed from hyperthyroidism to ophthalmopathy. T-cell repertoires of thyroid tissue and blood were compared in five or six hyperthyroidism patients. Following sampling, methimazole starting at 30 mg daily was administered to hyperthyroidism patients, and high-dose intravenous methylprednisolone was administered to ophthalmopathy patients. What the work shows at the level of the full study, not this receptor alone: Sample size was not predetermined statistically, and investigators were not blinded to group allocation. In cross-validation, the 13-signature model distinguished ophthalmopathy from stable hyperthyroidism with about 90% sensitivity and just under 84% specificity, and in the test set the corresponding values were approximately 80% and 75%. Most of the expanded thyroid clonotypes with a frequency above 0.001 were also detected in blood, and it was suggested that the thyroid immune response may be reflected by blood repertoires. In validation, the model predicted ophthalmopathy progression with about 70% sensitivity and approximately 75% specificity; more than ten predicted patients were CT-confirmed with GO in a median of about 6.1 months.

Patients with ophthalmopathy had moderately to severely active disease, with a Clinical Activity Score of 3 or more, a NOSPECS grade of 4 or more, and a disease duration of less than 3 months. Patients with other autoimmune diseases, uncontrolled infections, pregnancy or lactation were excluded. Diagnosis was based on clinical symptoms, serum thyroxine, TRAb, thyroid ultrasound and orbital computed tomography. PBMCs were isolated from about 10 ml of fresh peripheral blood by Ficoll-Paque density gradient centrifugation. Total RNA was extracted with Trizol reagent and quality-checked on an Agilent 2100 Bioanalyzer. For repertoire sequencing, TCR beta CDR3 regions were amplified from RNA transcripts. The first round was an RT-PCR using HTBI primers with the Qiagen OneStep RT-PCR kit, and this first round was followed by a second-round multiplex PCR, then size selection and purification. Libraries were sequenced paired-end with 100 bp reads on an Illumina HiSeq2000. From the authors' description of their analysis: SOAPnuke was used for read processing, and reads with adapters, uncalled bases, a mean Phred below 15, or no exact constant-primer or identifier match were discarded. High-quality paired reads were merged with COPE v1.2.5. Each unique nucleotide sequence was defined as a clonotype, and clonotypes were aligned to IMGT TRB V, D and J references with MiTCR v1.1. Analysis was restricted to V-J combinations with a frequency above 0.0001, which covered 99.2% of repertoires. For each V-J combination, a TCR clonal expansion and chaos score was defined as F50 clonal expansion divided by the chaos observed in the TCRdist matrix. Welch's t-statistics and random forest were used to reduce the features to roughly 14 V-J combinations, which were then used as input to a naive Bayes classifier. Thyroid-blood repertoire similarity was quantified with the Morisita-Horn index. TCRdb took the public reads, trimmed them with fastp at Q25, ran MiXCR for clone calling and kept in-frame beta chains. Rows matching on CDR3 protein sequence are summarized as one entry with the most common DNA and genes. These V and J calls derive from TCRdb rather than the authors' analysis. This sample gives around 600,000 distinct CDR3 sequences in total; about 41% of them show up just once. The ten biggest clones cover roughly 3.5% of the sample.

The V and J genes are TRBV4-2 and TRBJ2-7; TRBD1 fits 10 bases in the junction. The sequenced sample was peripheral blood. This clonotype was obtained from an adult man with Graves' ophthalmopathy. In nucleotides, the sequence is TGTGCCAGCAGCCAACGGGACAGGGGTTACGAGCAGTACTTC. This sequence encodes CASSQRDRGYEQYF.